Reported below is one T cell receptor (beta chain). The target of this receptor is not known. Base qualities are not recorded, but no much larger clone differs from it by a single base. TCRbeta CDR3 regions were sequenced with the immunoSEQ Assay. After extraction, genomic DNA underwent amplification by bias-controlled multiplex PCR, followed by high-throughput sequencing. For the original study's pipeline: Collapsing and filtering of sequences were performed to quantify the absolute abundance of each unique TCRbeta CDR3 region. T cell fraction was estimated by normalization of TCRbeta template counts to usable DNA, with usable DNA being measured through amplification of reference genes present in all nucleated cells. Repertoire TCRs were annotated as SARS-CoV-2-specific by exact matching of V gene, CDR3 amino acid sequence and J gene to a known reactive TCR set. The reference SARS-CoV-2 TCR set was obtained from MIRA and was filtered for enrichment in COVID-19-positive ImmuneCODE repertoires, whereby public or cross-reactive TCRs were removed. Using the MIRA antigens, annotated TCRs were further analysed by specific ORF or by position within an ORF. Depth was the summed frequency of annotated unique rearrangements, while breadth was defined as annotated unique rearrangements over total unique productive rearrangements. Group comparisons of TCR breadth used two-sided Wilcoxon rank-sum tests. The table comes from immuneACCESS by way of TCRdb, which keeps in-frame sequences with V and J called. Part of the clones is missing from these tables; in studies checked, under half for an unresolved V gene and the rest for unknown reasons. For V, J and clone size, that table is used; D and trimming come from the DNA. This sample lists 430,000 or so clones; nearly 90% were detected once. Around 2.6% of the sample rests with the top ten.

Sample treatment or condition, as interpreted from the label and publication: 15 to 20 received Ad26.COV2.S at low or high dose, single or two shots; about 5 received placebo; per-sample allocation not given. Repertoires of vaccine and placebo recipients were sequenced from samples collected on day 63 after the first injection. In Cohort 1b, roughly 25 adults aged 18-55 years were enrolled at a single site in Boston, USA, between 29 July and 7 August 2020. Ad26.COV2.S was a replication-incompetent adenovirus type 26 vector expressing a prefusion-stabilized SARS-CoV-2 spike protein from the original Wuhan strain. The data belong to a study of Ad26.COV2.S vaccination and SARS-CoV-2 variants (dated by TCRdb to the early 2020s). Describing the broader study: Vaccine-arm donors came from COV1001, a multicentre, randomized, double-blind, placebo-controlled phase I-IIa trial of Ad26.COV2.S in healthy adults. Ad26.COV2.S was administered intramuscularly at a dose of 5x10^10 or 1x10^11 viral particles, either as one shot or as two shots given 56 days apart. TCRbeta repertoire sequencing was used to assess the specificity and breadth of SARS-CoV-2-reactive T cell receptors after Ad26.COV2.S vaccination. A total of 32 samples were included in the TCR-sequenced set, comprising around 19 Ad26.COV2.S vaccine recipients, 5 placebo recipients and 8 SARS-CoV-2 convalescent individuals. Trial participants were randomized into five groups of five, in which low-dose or high-dose Ad26.COV2.S was given once or twice, or placebo was given on both occasions. Blinding of investigators to trial group allocation was maintained during experiments and outcome assessment.

At the junction V is shortened by 5 bases and J by 3 bases; bases outside the gene matches: 6. The CDR3 contains 16 residues, cysteine and phenylalanine counted. CDR3 DNA is the only sequence kept; it has 48 bases, read in frame from the first base. Per the germline V gene, SGHTA is the CDR1 and FQGNSA is the CDR2. General study outcomes and caveats: Substantial breadth of spike-specific CD8+ and CD4+ T cell responses was reported after vaccination. Ad26.COV2.S recipients had higher spike-specific TCR breadth than placebo recipients (P = 0.0014). It was noted by the authors that total T cell responses may have been underestimated by the TCR breadth and depth analyses. The study was not powered to compare responses between vaccine doses or regimens. Vaccine and placebo recipients had comparable non-spike TCR breadth, which fits with the vaccine containing only spike.

The chain is made from TRBV7-2 and TRBJ2-1; 11 of the junction bases match TRBD2. The source material was peripheral blood, sampled in a trial of Ad26.COV2.S vaccine versus placebo. This TCR was sampled from a person between 18 and 65 years old who received the Ad26.COV2.S COVID-19 vaccine or a placebo. CDR3 sequence: CASSQGLAVLYNEQFF. The nucleotide sequence reads TGTGCCAGCAGCCAGGGACTAGCGGTACTCTACAATGAGCAGTTCTTC.